The clone carrying this TCR beta chain was observed at least ten times. The antigen remains undetermined. V gave up 1 base and J gave up 8 bases; unmatched junction bases: 3. Germline V lookup: CDR1 SGHDT, CDR2 YYEEEE. This CDR3 has 14 amino acids. TCRdb recomputed calls from the reads with MiXCR, one row per CDR3 protein. The sample has just over 150,000 distinct CDR3 sequences, about 20% seen once. This entry belongs to a study of T cell repertoires in cytomegalovirus infection. Study-level background: Indications came from public TCR beta signatures; they pointed to CMV infection and to a matching HLA type.

Study-level results: CMV-specific TCR beta clonotypes restricted by HLA-C dominated the ex vivo response. Pooled public TCR beta family frequency picked out CMV carriers with the relevant HLA.

This chain uses TRBV5-6 with TRBJ2-1; 10 nucleotides align to TRBD2. The TCR sequence derives from a human donor in good health (CMV status not recorded). Some clones in this sample may be carry-over from other donors' samples. Sequencing input: PBMCs. The CDR3 sequence: CASSLPAGGHEQFF. The CDR3 bases are TGTGCCAGCAGCTTGCCAGCGGGAGGGCATGAGCAGTTCTTC.